Detailed here is one T cell receptor beta chain. Its target is not known. This record belongs to a study of CD4+ T cells in melanoma. Study outcomes and limitations: Reportedly, melanoma neoantigen-specific CD4+ T cells showed varied differentiation states. A reported correlation linked neoantigen-specific CD4+ T cells to CD8+, macrophage and B cell function.

The protocol was immunoSEQ multiplex PCR, while the TCRdb copy is restricted to in-frame clones and leaves out a portion. The sample shows about 110,000 clones, about 92% of them seen only once. Germline V gives CDR1 LGHNA, CDR2 YSLEER. This CDR3 comprises 14 residues. The J segment lost 8 bases and the V segment lost 4 bases, leaving 3 bases of the junction unmatched. This rearrangement joins TRBV4-3 to TRBJ2-5; 14 nucleotides match TRBD2. The clonotype was recovered from a human donor with melanoma. The sample consisted of peripheral blood. The CDR3 coding sequence is TGCGCCAGCAGCCCGGGACTAGCGGGAGAAACCCAGTACTTC. As protein: CASSPGLAGETQYF.